This T cell receptor beta chain was sequenced for a study of shared clonotypes between healthy human individuals. Using immunoSEQ multiplex PCR, the repertoire was profiled, and TCRdb retains in-frame clones only, with some absent. The sample comprises some 530,000 clones, about 85% of which are singletons, and approximately 11% rests with the top ten. Comments on this clone: A single base is all that separates this from a far larger clone, so a read error is likely.

This CDR3 contains 14 residues. Germline CDR1 is SGDLS and CDR2 is YYNGEE. The V end was cut by 7 bases, the J end by 1 base, with 14 bases between. Sequencing was carried out using PBMCs. The source is a woman aged 40 to 50 in good health. Some clones in this sample may be carry-over from other donors' samples. The chain recombines TRBV9 with TRBJ1-1; D might be TRBD1 (5 bases). The CDR3 nucleotides are TGTGCCAGCGGCGGGGGGTACCCGAACACTGAAGCTTTCTTT. It encodes CASGGGYPNTEAFF.